A selection of T cell receptor beta chains follows, all from one sample in a study of CD8 T cell repertoires and HIV-1 epitope variants. These receptors lack a known antigen. The table came from immunoSEQ multiplex PCR; TCRdb's copy has only in-frame clones and leaves some out. The sample records 2,000 to 2,500 clones, around three quarters being singletons. Specimen: cultured CD8+ T cells derived from PBMCs. Receptor source: a male donor with HIV. Each CDR3 is given with its conserved first and last residue. The D gene is left open where the match is weak. The size of a clone is reported for some rows only, either as once, few or many, or as a class for expanded clones.

d_gene	v_gene	abundance	j_gene	CDR3nt	CDR3aa
.	TRBV5-6	once	TRBJ2-1	TGTGCCAGCAGCTTGGCCAGCGATGAGCAGTTCTTC	CASSLASDEQFF
.	TRBV7-9	.	TRBJ2-1	TGTGCCAGCAGCCCTGGATCAGCGGATGAGCAGTTCTTC	CASSPGSADEQFF
.	TRBV28	.	TRBJ2-1	TGTGCCAGCAGTTTAGGCAGGGGCTATGAGCAGTTCTTC	CASSLGRGYEQFF
.	TRBV18	.	TRBJ1-4	TGTGCCAGCTCACCACTCGCCGGACCCGAAGAAAAACTGTTTTTT	CASSPLAGPEEKLFF
.	TRBV28	once	TRBJ2-1	TGTGCCAGCAGTTTGTCGGGGGAGCATGAGCAGTTCTTC	CASSLSGEHEQFF
TRBD2	TRBV19	.	TRBJ2-3	TGTGCCAGCCGAGGGACTAGCGACACAGATACGCAGTATTTT	CASRGTSDTDTQYF
TRBD1	TRBV7-9	.	TRBJ2-7	TGTGCCAGCAGCTCCCGAGGACAGGGCCCCTACGAGCAGTACTTC	CASSSRGQGPYEQYF
TRBD2	TRBV15	once	TRBJ2-7	TGTGCCACCAGCAGAGCAACCTTAGCGGGGGACTCCTACGAGCAGTACTTC	CATSRATLAGDSYEQYF
.	TRBV15	once	TRBJ2-3	TGTGCCACCAGCAGAGATCTCGACAGATTCACAGATACGCAGTATTTT	CATSRDLDRFTDTQYF
.	TRBV5-6	.	TRBJ2-5	TGTGCCAGCAGCTTGTCAGGTCAAGAGACCCAGTACTTC	CASSLSGQETQYF
.	TRBV11-1	.	TRBJ1-2	TGTGCCAGCAGCCCTGGGACTTCTGACTATGGCTACACCTTC	CASSPGTSDYGYTF
.	TRBV12-5	.	TRBJ2-7	TGTGCTAGTGGTTTAGATGGCAGCTACGAGCAGTACTTC	CASGLDGSYEQYF
.	TRBV7-2	.	TRBJ1-5	TGTGCCAGCAGCCTGTGGGGGGACCTAGGCAATCAGCCCCAGCATTTT	CASSLWGDLGNQPQHF
TRBD2	TRBV5-1	.	TRBJ2-1	TGCGCCAGCAGATCTAGCGGGAGCTCCTACAATGAGCAGTTCTTC	CASRSSGSSYNEQFF
.	TRBV7-8	.	TRBJ2-4	TGTGCCTTGGGGGAGGACCAAAACATTCAGTACTTC	CALGEDQNIQYF
.	TRBV7-8	.	TRBJ2-3	TGTGCCAGCAGAGGCAGGGCTGGCACAGATACGCAGTATTTT	CASRGRAGTDTQYF
.	TRBV11-2	.	TRBJ2-1	TGTGCCAGCGCCATCGCCCACGGTCGGGGGGCCCATGAGCAGTTCTTC	CASAIAHGRGAHEQFF
.	TRBV23-1	.	TRBJ1-2	TGCGCCAGCAGTCAATGGAGGCTTAACTATGGCTACACCTTC	CASSQWRLNYGYTF
.	TRBV28	.	TRBJ2-1	TGTGCCAGCAGTTTATTTGGTAGCTCCTACAATGAGCAGTTCTTC	CASSLFGSSYNEQFF
.	TRBV7-6	few	TRBJ2-1	TGTGCCAGCAGCACCGAACCTAGCCAGGGGAGCTCCTACAATGAGCAGTTCTTC	CASSTEPSQGSSYNEQFF
TRBD2	TRBV19	few	TRBJ2-1	TGTGCCAGTAGTATAAGCTGGCTAGCGGGAGGGACCTACAATGAGCAGTTCTTC	CASSISWLAGGTYNEQFF
.	TRBV5-1	once	TRBJ1-1	TGCGCCAGCAGCTTGGTTGGAAGGGGCACTGAAGCTTTCTTT	CASSLVGRGTEAFF
TRBD2	TRBV7-8	.	TRBJ2-1	TGTGCCAGCAGCTTAGGGTCCCCAAGGAGCGGGAGGGCCATCGCCTACAATGAGCAGTTCTTC	CASSLGSPRSGRAIAYNEQFF
.	TRBV19	few	TRBJ2-2	TGTGCCAGTAGTTTGTGGGAGGTTAGCACCGGGGAGCTGTTTTTT	CASSLWEVSTGELFF
.	TRBV9	.	TRBJ2-2	TGTGCCAGCAGCGTCGCCAGGGGCGAAATTTATAAAACCGGGGAGCTGTTTTTT	CASSVARGEIYKTGELFF
.	TRBV19	.	TRBJ1-5	TGTGCCAGTAGTATCGGGGGCCTTAGCAATCAGCCCCAGCATTTT	CASSIGGLSNQPQHF
TRBD1	TRBV11-3	.	TRBJ2-7	TGTGCCAGCAGTTATACAGGGGACGAGCAGTATTTC	CASSYTGDEQYF